The subject of this entry is one T cell receptor beta chain. No antigen is known for it. Method: immunoSEQ multiplex PCR; TCRdb's copy keeps in-frame clones and lacks some. The sample carries about 120,000 clones, approximately 90% recorded once. The germline CDR1 and CDR2 sequences are LNHDA and SQIVND (reference sequence). V shed 4 bases and J shed 2 bases, with 11 bases lying between them. The CDR3 is made up of 15 amino acids. This sample is part of a study of T cell responses to AZD1222 COVID-19 vaccine. Study at large: Whether given at about 4 or about 12 weeks, second doses were pooled.

General observations from the study: Unmutated variant regions reportedly attract nearly half of all spike-specific TCRs.

The clonotype was recovered from an adult in good health. This chain links TRBV19 with TRBJ2-2; D may be TRBD1 or TRBD2 (6 bases each). The sample was peripheral blood, taken on day 0 of AZD1222 vaccination. In DNA form, the CDR3 reads TGTGCCAGTAGTAGTCAGGGGACTAACACCGGGGAGCTGTTTTTT. Translating gives CASSSQGTNTGELFF. Filled out from reference TRBV19 and TRBJ2-2, the complete variable domain reads DGGITQSPKYLFRKEGQNVTLSCEQNLNHDAMYWYRQDPGQGLRLIYYSQIVNDFQKGDIAEGYSVSREKKESFPLTVTSAQKNPTAFYLCASSSQGTNTGELFFGEGSRLTVL.